This entry lists 24 T cell receptor beta chains sequenced from one sample in a study of shared clonotypes between healthy human individuals. The method was immunoSEQ multiplex PCR; TCRdb's version includes in-frame clones alone and lacks a portion of them. The table shows some 660,000 clones, with 73% occurring only once. What was sequenced was memory CD4+ T cells sorted from blood. Subset noted: CD45RA-negative fraction. All receptors derive from a woman aged 25 to 39 in good health.

The gene calls are TRBV28 and TRBJ1-5; D unresolved. The CDR3 consists of 15 residues. The germline CDR1 and CDR2 sequences are MDHEN and SYDVKM. V was shortened by 3 bases and J by 4 bases, with 13 bases between the two germline ends. In DNA form, the CDR3 reads TGTGCCAGCAGTTTCGGCCCGGGAGTAAATCAGCCCCAGCATTTT. Its translation: CASSFGPGVNQPQHF. The full variable domain, completed using reference TRBV28 and TRBJ1-5, is DVKVTQSSRYLVKRTGEKVFLECVQDMDHENMFWYRQDPGLGLRLIYFSYDVKMKEKGDIPEGYSVSREKKERFSLILESASTNQTSMYLCASSFGPGVNQPQHFGDGTRLSIL.

The chain uses TRBV6-6 and TRBJ1-2; D is unclear. The CDR3 has 13 amino acids. Trimming took 0 bases from V and 0 from J, leaving 2 bases between them. The germline V gene encodes CDR1 MNHNY and CDR2 SVGAGI (reference sequence). The CDR3 is CASSYSANYGYTF. CDR3 in DNA: TGTGCCAGCAGTTACTCAGCTAACTATGGCTACACCTTC.

This clone was recorded a few times. Other DNA sequences in the same sample also yield this CDR3. The V gene is TRBV5-1, the J gene TRBJ1-5; D perhaps matches TRBD1 (5 bases). The CDR3 loop spans 13 amino acids. The V gene's germline CDR1 is SGHRS and CDR2 YFSETQ. The V and J ends lost 0 bases and 7 bases respectively, with 8 bases between them. CDR3 in DNA: TGCGCCAGCAGCTTGGAAGGGACCCAGCCCCAGCATTTT. Amino acids: CASSLEGTQPQHF.

The V gene is TRBV5-1, the J gene TRBJ2-3; 8 bases line up with TRBD1. Trimming at V came to 4 bases and at J to 4 bases, leaving 5 bases not matched to a gene. CDR1 SGHRS and CDR2 YFSETQ come from the germline V gene. This CDR3 spans 14 amino acids. The CDR3 DNA is TGCGCCAGCAGCCAACCGACAGGGGCAGATACGCAGTATTTT. This gives the protein CASSQPTGADTQYF.

Of note for this clone: One end of the junction does not line up with germline, which may come from a read error. This chain uses TRBV6-1 with TRBJ1-2; D uncertain. This CDR3 comprises 13 residues. CDR1 MNHNS and CDR2 SASEGT come from the germline V gene. CDR3 DNA sequence: TGTGCCATCAGTGAGCCCACCCCTCCCGGCTACACCTTC. Translation gives CAISEPTPPGYTF.

The CDR3 coding sequence is TGTGCCAGCAGCCTACCGGAGGGCCGCTACGAGCAGTACTTC. Protein: CASSLPEGRYEQYF. The V gene is TRBV28, the J gene TRBJ2-7; tentatively, D is TRBD2 (6 bases). Trimming stripped 6 bases from V and 3 bases from J, with 15 bases between. Germline assignment: CDR1 MDHEN and CDR2 SYDVKM. The CDR3 has 14 residues.

This clone showed up just a few times. The chain's CDR3 is CASSQDPLGRRGETQYF. The CDR3 DNA reads TGCGCCAGCAGCCAAGACCCCCTCGGGAGGAGGGGGGAGACCCAGTACTTC. The chain uses TRBV4-1 and TRBJ2-5; a weak D match, TRBD2 (7 bases). CDR3 length: 17 residues. V gave up 0 bases and J gave up 5 bases, with 19 bases separating them. Germline V gene sequence: CDR1 MGHRA, CDR2 YSYEKL.

CDR3 in amino acids: CASSFTSYEQYF. The CDR3 nucleotides are TGTGCCAGCAGCTTTACCTCCTACGAGCAGTACTTC. The chain recombines TRBV7-2 with TRBJ2-5; no clear D gene. Matching the DNA end better, TRBJ2-7 makes the J call doubtful. The CDR3 has 12 amino acids. Germline CDR1 and CDR2: SGHTA and FQGNSA.

Regarding this clone: A much larger clone is a single base away; this may be a read error. V is TRBV7-6 and J is TRBJ2-2, with unresolved D. The CDR3 totals 12 residues. Germline CDR1 is SGHVS and CDR2 is FNYEAQ. Trimming left V 3 bases short and J 4 bases short, with 3 bases between. The CDR3 spells CASSFPTGELFF. The CDR3 bases are TGTGCCAGCAGCTTTCCCACCGGGGAGCTGTTTTTT.

The CDR3 loop is CSVRLTWGNQPQHF. CDR3 coding DNA: TGCAGCGTTCGACTGACTTGGGGCAATCAGCCCCAGCATTTT. The rearrangement links TRBV29-1 to TRBJ1-5; D is unclear. This CDR3 region has 14 residues. The V end was cut by 5 bases, the J end by 2 bases, with 13 bases between. Looked up from germline, CDR1 is SQVTM and CDR2 is ANQGSEA.

The V and J genes are TRBV30 and TRBJ2-5; TRBD2 matches at 10 bases. The germline gives CDR1 GTSNPN, CDR2 SVGIG (reference sequence). The CDR3 sequence is 20 residues long. The trim removed 0 bases at V and 5 bases at J, leaving 21 bases unmatched. CDR3 DNA sequence: TGTGCCTGGAGTGTACCCCTGGGGAGGGAGTTAGCGGGAGGCGCGGAGACCCAGTACTTC. Residues: CAWSVPLGRELAGGAETQYF. Variable domain in full (rest from reference TRBV30 and TRBJ2-5): SQTIHQWPATLVQPVGSPLSLECTVEGTSNPNLYWYRQAAGRGLQLLFYSVGIGQISSEVPQNLSASRPQDRQFILSSKKLLLSDSGFYLCAWSVPLGRELAGGAETQYFGPGTRLLVL.

The chain is built from TRBV4-2 and TRBJ2-7; 13 bases agree with TRBD2. CDR1 and CDR2 (germline): LGHNA, YNFKEQ. The V and J ends lost 1 base and 4 bases, in that order; junction bases with no gene match: 4. This CDR3 contains 16 residues. CDR3 sequence reads: CASSQGTSGSVYEQYF. The CDR3 region has the DNA TGTGCCAGCAGCCAAGGGACTAGCGGGAGTGTGTACGAGCAGTACTTC.

The CDR3 here is CASSPGTGFYNEQFF. For the CDR3, the DNA is TGTGCCAGCTCACCCGGGACTGGCTTTTACAATGAGCAGTTCTTC. V is TRBV18 and J is TRBJ2-1; D may be TRBD2 (6 bases). The length of the CDR3 is 15 residues. Per germline, CDR1 KGHSH and CDR2 LQKENI. Trimming pared 3 bases from V and 4 bases from J, leaving 13 bases between.

In the case of this clone: At the DNA level, this CDR3 is encoded by other sequences in the same sample as well. CDR3 coding DNA: TGTGCCAGTAGTATTCAAGGGGCCAACACTGAAGCTTTCTTT. Translation: CASSIQGANTEAFF. This chain joins TRBV19 and TRBJ1-1; weak D call: TRBD1 (5 bases). The length of the CDR3 is 14 residues. Trimming stripped 3 bases from V and 2 bases from J, with 10 bases between. In germline, CDR1 is LNHDA, CDR2 SQIVND (reference sequence).

This clone appeared once. The J gene is TRBJ2-7, the V gene TRBV7-6; D tentatively fits TRBD1 or TRBD2 (5 bases each). Trimming shortened V by 8 bases and J by 0 bases, and 17 bases separated the two germline ends. CDR1 is SGHVS, CDR2 FNYEAQ, per germline. The CDR3 loop spans 15 amino acids. CDR3: CASGPGGRDSYEQYF. The DNA for the CDR3 is TGTGCCAGCGGACCTGGGGGAAGGGACTCCTACGAGCAGTACTTC.

The genes are TRBV27 and TRBJ2-1; 13 bases line up with TRBD2. J gave up 10 bases and V 3 bases, and 9 bases lay outside the gene matches. The germline gives CDR1 MNHEY, CDR2 SMNVEV (reference sequence). This CDR3 spans 16 amino acids. The CDR3 region is CASSLLLAGGSREQFF. CDR3 in DNA: TGTGCCAGCAGTTTGCTACTAGCGGGAGGGTCACGGGAGCAGTTCTTC.

This chain uses TRBV7-6 with TRBJ1-3; D possibly corresponds to TRBD1 (5 bases). V was cut by 0 bases and J by 0 bases, with 12 bases left in between. In germline, CDR1 is SGHVS, CDR2 FNYEAQ. The CDR3 is 17 residues long. Here the CDR3 DNA reads TGTGCCAGCAGCTTAGCGCTTCCAGGGCCCTCTGGAAACACCATATATTTT. Protein product: CASSLALPGPSGNTIYF. Drawing the rest from reference TRBV7-6 and TRBJ1-3, the complete variable domain is GAGVSQSPRYKVTKRGQDVALRCDPISGHVSLYWYRQALGQGPEFLTYFNYEAQQDKSGLPNDRFSAERPEGSISTLTIQRTEQRDSAMYRCASSLALPGPSGNTIYFGEGSWLTVV.

This sequence joins TRBV2 and TRBJ2-2; possibly TRBD2 for D (6 bases). Trimming removed 7 bases at V and 5 bases at J, with 14 bases between. This CDR3 contains 14 residues. Germline V lookup: CDR1 SNHLY, CDR2 FYNNEI. CDR3 loop: CASNGGGRTGELFF. The DNA of the CDR3 is TGTGCCAGCAACGGGGGAGGCCGTACCGGGGAGCTGTTTTTT.

The V call is TRBV30, the J call TRBJ2-7; D remains ambiguous. The CDR3 spans 14 residues. Germline assignment: CDR1 GTSNPN and CDR2 SVGIG (reference sequence). V was pared by 0 bases and J by 2 bases, with 11 bases between. DNA of the CDR3: TGTGCCTGGAGTGTCCGTTGGCAGCCCTACGAGCAGTACTTC. Translated: CAWSVRWQPYEQYF.

This chain connects TRBV25-1 to TRBJ1-5; D gene uncertain. This CDR3 has 15 amino acids. V was trimmed by 2 bases and J by 0 bases, leaving 8 bases between them. Germline V CDR1 and CDR2: MGHDK, SYGVNS. The CDR3 DNA reads TGTGCCAGCAGTGAACGGGCTCATAGCAATCAGCCCCAGCATTTT. This sequence encodes CASSERAHSNQPQHF.

The chain employs TRBV2 and TRBJ2-4; the D is unclear. Germline CDR1 is SNHLY and CDR2 is FYNNEI. The CDR3 consists of 10 residues. V lost 7 bases, J lost 4 bases, and 2 bases lay in between. CDR3 residues: CASTKNIQYF. The CDR3 DNA follows: TGTGCCAGCACGAAAAACATTCAGTACTTC. The full variable domain, completed using reference TRBV2 and TRBJ2-4, is EPEVTQTPSHQVTQMGQEVILRCVPISNHLYFYWYRQILGQKVEFLVSFYNNEISEKSEIFDDQFSVERPDGSNFTLKIRSTKLEDSAMYFCASTKNIQYFGAGTRLSVL.

This clone was counted a few times. The V gene is TRBV18, the J gene TRBJ1-5; D is undetermined. The V gene's germline CDR1 is KGHSH and CDR2 LQKENI. V shed 4 bases and J shed 6 bases, with 10 bases lying between them. The CDR3 consists of 13 residues. The CDR3 loop is CASSRERSQPQHF. CDR3 coding DNA: TGTGCCAGCTCACGAGAGAGGAGTCAGCCCCAGCATTTT.

V and J are TRBV6-1 and TRBJ2-5; either TRBD1 or TRBD2 may supply D (6 bases each). From germline, CDR1 is MNHNS and CDR2 SASEGT. The CDR3 covers 15 residues. V gave up 7 bases and J gave up 5 bases, with 20 bases separating them. CDR3 DNA: TGTGCCAGCAAATCACCTCAGGGGAGGCGGGAGACCCAGTACTTC. It is translated as CASKSPQGRRETQYF.

This chain connects TRBV28 to TRBJ2-1; D remains unclear. The V gene's germline CDR1 is MDHEN and CDR2 SYDVKM. The CDR3 spans 14 residues. Trimming took 3 bases from V and 9 from J, leaving 15 bases between them. The CDR3 spells CASSLLNRAIEQFF. Here the CDR3 DNA reads TGTGCCAGCAGTTTGCTGAACCGGGCAATTGAGCAGTTCTTC.